This TCR beta chain was obtained from a study of blood T cell repertoires in COVID-19. Study background: Spain, Italy and the United States supplied samples that represented acute and convalescent COVID-19.

Authors' data handling: Reference gene primer amplification gave estimated nucleated cell counts. This table comes from immunoSEQ multiplex PCR, and its TCRdb copy is limited to in-frame clones, with some not included. Clone size and the V and J calls come from that table; the DNA yielded D and trimming. The sample lists 330,000 or so clones, approximately 84% occurring once. Per germline, CDR1 MNHEY and CDR2 SVGAGI. The junction had 10 bases not matched to a gene; V was cut back by 2 bases and J by 9 bases. CDR3 length: 16 amino acids. Participants spanned ages roughly 18 to 90 years and resided in roughly 22 US areas. Categorization into cohorts depended on clinical history that participants reported. This clone showed up just a few times.

The sequence derives from a woman aged 25 to 39 who had recovered from COVID-19. Sequenced: PBMCs or T cells enriched from blood (not recorded which). The chain is built from TRBV6-5 and TRBJ1-6; 7 bases line up with TRBD1. The CDR3 here is CASSYGGGGEISPLHF. CDR3 nucleotides: TGTGCCAGCAGTTACGGTGGAGGGGGCGAGATTTCACCCCTCCACTTT.